This T cell receptor beta chain was recorded in a study of OX40 agonist ivuxolimab in advanced cancers. Germline V gives CDR1 LNHDA, CDR2 SQIVND (reference sequence). V was clipped by 6 bases and J by 7 bases; unmatched bases: 8. This CDR3 comprises 14 residues. The data were produced by immunoSEQ multiplex PCR, yet TCRdb's version contains in-frame clones alone and is incomplete. The table lists around 22,000 clones, about 85% of them singletons. The receptor comes from an adult with an advanced solid tumor such as melanoma, head and neck, liver or kidney cancer. The genes are TRBV19 and TRBJ2-1; TRBD2 agrees at 8 bases. Sequenced material: CD4+ or CD8+ T cells sorted from blood, taken in a trial of the OX40 agonist ivuxolimab. CDR3 coding DNA: TGTGCCAGTAGGTCAAGCGGGAGAGGGAATGAGCAGTTCTTC. Residues: CASRSSGRGNEQFF.